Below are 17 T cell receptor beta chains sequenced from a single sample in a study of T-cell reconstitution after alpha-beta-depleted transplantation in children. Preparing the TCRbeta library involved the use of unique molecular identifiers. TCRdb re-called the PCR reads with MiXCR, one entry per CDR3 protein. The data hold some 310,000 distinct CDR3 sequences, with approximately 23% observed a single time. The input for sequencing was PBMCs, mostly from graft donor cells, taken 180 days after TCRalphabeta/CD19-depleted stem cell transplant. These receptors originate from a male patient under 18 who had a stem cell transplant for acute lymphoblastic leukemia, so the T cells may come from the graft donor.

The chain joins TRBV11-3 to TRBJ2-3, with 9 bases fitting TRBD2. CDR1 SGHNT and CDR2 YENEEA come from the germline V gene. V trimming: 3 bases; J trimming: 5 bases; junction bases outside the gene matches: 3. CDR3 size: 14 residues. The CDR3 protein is CASSFAGGEDTQYF. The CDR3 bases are TGTGCCAGCAGCTTCGCGGGAGGGGAAGATACGCAGTATTTT.

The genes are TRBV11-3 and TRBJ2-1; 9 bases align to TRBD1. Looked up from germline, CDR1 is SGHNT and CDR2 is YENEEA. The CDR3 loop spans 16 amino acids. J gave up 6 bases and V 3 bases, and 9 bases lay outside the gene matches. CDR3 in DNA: TGTGCCAGCAGCTTGGAGAGGGACAGGGAACTCAATGAGCAGTTCTTC. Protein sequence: CASSLERDRELNEQFF.

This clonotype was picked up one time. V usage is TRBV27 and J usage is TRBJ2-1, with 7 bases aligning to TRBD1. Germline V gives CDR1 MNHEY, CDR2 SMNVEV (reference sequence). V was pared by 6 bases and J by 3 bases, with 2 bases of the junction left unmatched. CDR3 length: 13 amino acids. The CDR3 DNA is TGTGCCAGCAGAGGACAGGACTACAATGAGCAGTTCTTC. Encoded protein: CASRGQDYNEQFF.

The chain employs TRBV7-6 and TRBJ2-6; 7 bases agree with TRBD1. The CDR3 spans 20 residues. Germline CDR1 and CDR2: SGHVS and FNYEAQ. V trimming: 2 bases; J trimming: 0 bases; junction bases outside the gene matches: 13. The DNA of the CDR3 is TGTGCCAGCAGCTTAAACTTGGGACAGCGATACAGCTCTGGGGCCAACGTCCTGACTTTC. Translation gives CASSLNLGQRYSSGANVLTF. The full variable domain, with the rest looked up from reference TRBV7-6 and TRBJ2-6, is GAGVSQSPRYKVTKRGQDVALRCDPISGHVSLYWYRQALGQGPEFLTYFNYEAQQDKSGLPNDRFSAERPEGSISTLTIQRTEQRDSAMYRCASSLNLGQRYSSGANVLTFGAGSRLTVL.

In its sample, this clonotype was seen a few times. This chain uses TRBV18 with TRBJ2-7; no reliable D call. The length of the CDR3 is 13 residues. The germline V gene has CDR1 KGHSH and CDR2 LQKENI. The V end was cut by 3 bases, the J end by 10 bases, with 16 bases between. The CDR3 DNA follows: TGTGCCAGCTCACCCCGGGCAGCCCGTCTACAGTACTTC. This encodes CASSPRAARLQYF.

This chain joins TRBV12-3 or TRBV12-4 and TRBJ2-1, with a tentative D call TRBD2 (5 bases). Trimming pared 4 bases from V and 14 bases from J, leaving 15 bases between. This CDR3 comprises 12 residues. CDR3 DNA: TGTGCCAGCAGTTGGCTTTGGGAGACGAAGTTCTTC. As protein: CASSWLWETKFF.

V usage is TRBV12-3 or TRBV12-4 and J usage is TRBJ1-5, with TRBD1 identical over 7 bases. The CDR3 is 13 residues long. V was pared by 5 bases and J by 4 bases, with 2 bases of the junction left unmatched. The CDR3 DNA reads TGTGCCAGCAGTAAGACAGGGAATCAGCCCCAGCATTTT. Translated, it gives CASSKTGNQPQHF.

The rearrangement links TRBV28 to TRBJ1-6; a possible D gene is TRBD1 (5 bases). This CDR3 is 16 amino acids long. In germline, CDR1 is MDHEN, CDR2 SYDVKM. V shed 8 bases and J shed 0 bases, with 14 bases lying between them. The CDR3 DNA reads TGTGCCAGCGGGGGTTGGGGGAGCTCCTATAATTCACCCCTCCACTTT. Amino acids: CASGGWGSSYNSPLHF.

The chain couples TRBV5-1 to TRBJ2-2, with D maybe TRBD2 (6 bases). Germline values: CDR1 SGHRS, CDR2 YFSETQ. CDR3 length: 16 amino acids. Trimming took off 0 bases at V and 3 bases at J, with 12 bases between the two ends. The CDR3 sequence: CASSLGGGKYTGELFF. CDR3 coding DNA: TGCGCCAGCAGCTTGGGCGGCGGGAAATACACCGGGGAGCTGTTTTTT.

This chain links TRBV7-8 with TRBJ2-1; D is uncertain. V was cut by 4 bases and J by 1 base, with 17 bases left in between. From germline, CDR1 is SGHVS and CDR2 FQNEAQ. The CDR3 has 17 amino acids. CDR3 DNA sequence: TGTGCCAGCAGCTCCTGGTTGGCGGAACGGTCCTACAATGAGCAGTTCTTC. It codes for CASSSWLAERSYNEQFF.

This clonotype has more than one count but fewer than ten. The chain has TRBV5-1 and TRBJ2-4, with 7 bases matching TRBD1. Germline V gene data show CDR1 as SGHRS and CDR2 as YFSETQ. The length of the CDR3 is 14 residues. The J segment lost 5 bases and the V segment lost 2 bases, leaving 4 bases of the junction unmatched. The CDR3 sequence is CASSFLTGQNIQYF. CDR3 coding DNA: TGCGCCAGCAGCTTTTTGACAGGGCAAAACATTCAGTACTTC.

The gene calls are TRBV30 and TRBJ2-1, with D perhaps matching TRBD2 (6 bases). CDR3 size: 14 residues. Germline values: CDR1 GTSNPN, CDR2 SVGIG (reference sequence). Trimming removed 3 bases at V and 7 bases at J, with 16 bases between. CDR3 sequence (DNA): TGTGCCTGGAGCCTTGGACTATATAGTAATGAGCAGTTCTTC. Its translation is CAWSLGLYSNEQFF.

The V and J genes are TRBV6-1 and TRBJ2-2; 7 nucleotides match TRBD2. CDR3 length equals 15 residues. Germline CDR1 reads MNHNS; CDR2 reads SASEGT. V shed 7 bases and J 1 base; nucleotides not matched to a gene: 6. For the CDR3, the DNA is TGTGCCAGCACCAGGGACTACTTGAACACCGGGGAGCTGTTTTTT. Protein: CASTRDYLNTGELFF.

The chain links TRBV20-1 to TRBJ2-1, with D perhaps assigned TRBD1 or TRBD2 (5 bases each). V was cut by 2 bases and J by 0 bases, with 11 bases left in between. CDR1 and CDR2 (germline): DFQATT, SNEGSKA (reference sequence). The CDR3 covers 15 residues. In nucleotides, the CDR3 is TGCAGTGCTAGACCGGGACCTATCTCCTACAATGAGCAGTTCTTC. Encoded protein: CSARPGPISYNEQFF.

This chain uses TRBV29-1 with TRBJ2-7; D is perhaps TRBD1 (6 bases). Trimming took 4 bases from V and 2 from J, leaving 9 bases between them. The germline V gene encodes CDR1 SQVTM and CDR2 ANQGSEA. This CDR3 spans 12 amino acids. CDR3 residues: CSVGGRTYEQYF. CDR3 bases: TGCAGCGTTGGGGGGCGTACCTACGAGCAGTACTTC.

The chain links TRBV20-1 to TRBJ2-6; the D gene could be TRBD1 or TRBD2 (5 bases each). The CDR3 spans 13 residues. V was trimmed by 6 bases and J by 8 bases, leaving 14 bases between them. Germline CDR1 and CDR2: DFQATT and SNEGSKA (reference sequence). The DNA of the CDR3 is TGCAGTGCCTGGACTGGGGCTTCCAACGTCCTGACTTTC. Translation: CSAWTGASNVLTF.

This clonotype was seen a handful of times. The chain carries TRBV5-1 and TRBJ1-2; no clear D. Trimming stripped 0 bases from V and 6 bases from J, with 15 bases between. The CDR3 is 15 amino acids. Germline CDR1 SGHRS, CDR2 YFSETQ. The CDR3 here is CASSLGAAIRHGYTF. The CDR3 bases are TGCGCCAGCAGCTTGGGGGCGGCAATTAGGCATGGCTACACCTTC.